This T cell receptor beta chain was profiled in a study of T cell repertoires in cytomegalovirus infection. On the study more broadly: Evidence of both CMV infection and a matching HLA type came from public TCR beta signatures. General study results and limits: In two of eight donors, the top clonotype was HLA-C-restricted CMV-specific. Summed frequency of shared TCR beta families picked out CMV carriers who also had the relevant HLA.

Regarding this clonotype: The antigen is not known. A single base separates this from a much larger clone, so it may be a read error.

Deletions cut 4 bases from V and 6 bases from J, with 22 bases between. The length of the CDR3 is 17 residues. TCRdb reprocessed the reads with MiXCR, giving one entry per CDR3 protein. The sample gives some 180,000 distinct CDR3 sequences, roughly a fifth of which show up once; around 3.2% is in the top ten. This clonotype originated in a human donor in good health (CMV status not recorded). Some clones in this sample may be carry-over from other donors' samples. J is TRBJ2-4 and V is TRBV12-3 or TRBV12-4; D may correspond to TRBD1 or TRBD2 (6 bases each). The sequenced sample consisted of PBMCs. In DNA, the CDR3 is TGTGCCAGCAGTTCCTCGGGGGCGAGACTTCGAGGAAACATTCAGTACTTC. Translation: CASSSSGARLRGNIQYF.